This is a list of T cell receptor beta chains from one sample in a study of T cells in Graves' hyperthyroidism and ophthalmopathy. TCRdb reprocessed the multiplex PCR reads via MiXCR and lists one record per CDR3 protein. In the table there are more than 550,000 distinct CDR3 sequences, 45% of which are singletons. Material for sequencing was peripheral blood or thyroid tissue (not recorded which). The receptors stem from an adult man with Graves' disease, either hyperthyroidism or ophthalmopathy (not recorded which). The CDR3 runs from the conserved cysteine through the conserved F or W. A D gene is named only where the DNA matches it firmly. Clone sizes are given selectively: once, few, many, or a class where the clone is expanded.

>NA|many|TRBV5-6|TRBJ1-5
TGTGCCAGCAGCTTGGAAGGGTTGCCCCAGCATTTT
CASSLEGLPQHF
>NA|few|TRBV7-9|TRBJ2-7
TGTGCCAGCAGCTTAGCAGAGGGTAGCTCCTACGAGCAGTACTTC
CASSLAEGSSYEQYF
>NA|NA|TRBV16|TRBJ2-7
TGTGCCAGCAGCCAACAAGGTTTTGGTGGTTACGAACAGTACTTC
CASSQQGFGGYEQYF
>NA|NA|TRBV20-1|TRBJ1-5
TGCAGTGCTAGACTAGCGGGACACGGCCTGAGGCCCCAGCATTTT
CSARLAGHGLRPQHF
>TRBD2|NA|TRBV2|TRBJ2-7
TGTGCCAGCAGCTTAGCGGGCATGGGGGAGATGTTCTTC
CASSLAGMGEMFF
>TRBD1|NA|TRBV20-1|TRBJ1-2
TGCAGCGCGGAACGACAGGGGACCAACTATGGCTACACCTTC
CSAERQGTNYGYTF
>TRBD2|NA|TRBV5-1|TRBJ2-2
TGCGCCAGCAGCTTGTGGTTCGCGGGGGACTCGAGCACCGGGGAGCTGTTTTTT
CASSLWFAGDSSTGELFF
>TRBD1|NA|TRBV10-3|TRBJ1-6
TGTGCCATCAGACCGACAGGGGAGGGTTCACCCCTCCACTTT
CAIRPTGEGSPLHF
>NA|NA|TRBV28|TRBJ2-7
TGTGCCGGCAGTTTCTATACGGGGCAGAGCTCCTACGAGCAGTACTTC
CAGSFYTGQSSYEQYF
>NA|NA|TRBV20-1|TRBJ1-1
TGCAGTGCTAGAGATCCCTTTGGACGGACCCAGAACACTGAAGCTTTCTTT
CSARDPFGRTQNTEAFF
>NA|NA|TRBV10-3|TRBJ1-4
TGTGCCATCAGAGAGGGGAGTCCTAATGAAAAACTGTTTTTT
CAIREGSPNEKLFF
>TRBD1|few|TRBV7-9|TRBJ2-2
TGTGCCAGCAGCTTCCGGGACAGGGGGGACGGGGAGCTGTTTTTT
CASSFRDRGDGELFF
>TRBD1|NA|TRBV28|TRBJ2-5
TGTGCCAGCAACAGACAGGGGGCCGAGACCCAGTACTTC
CASNRQGAETQYF
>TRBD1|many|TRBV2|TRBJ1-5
TGTGCCAGCAGGGAAGCTAGGACAGGAAATCAGCCCCAGCATTTT
CASREARTGNQPQHF
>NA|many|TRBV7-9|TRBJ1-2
TGTGCCAGCAGCTTAGGACCGGACGGCTACACCTTC
CASSLGPDGYTF
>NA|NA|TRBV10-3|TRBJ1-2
TGTGCCATCAGTGCTAGAGCCAGGGACTATGGCTACACCTTC
CAISARARDYGYTF